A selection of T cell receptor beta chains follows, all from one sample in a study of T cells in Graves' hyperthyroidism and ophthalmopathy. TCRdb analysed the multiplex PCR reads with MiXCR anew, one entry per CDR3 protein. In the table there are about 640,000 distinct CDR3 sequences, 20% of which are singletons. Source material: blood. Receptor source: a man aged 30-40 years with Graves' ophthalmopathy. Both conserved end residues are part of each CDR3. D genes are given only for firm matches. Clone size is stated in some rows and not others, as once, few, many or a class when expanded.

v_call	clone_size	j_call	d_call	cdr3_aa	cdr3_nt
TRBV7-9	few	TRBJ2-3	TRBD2	CASSLGASWRGDTDTQYF	TGTGCCAGCAGCTTAGGGGCTTCGTGGCGGGGGGACACAGATACGCAGTATTTT
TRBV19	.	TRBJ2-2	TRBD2	CATRLAGNTGELFF	TGTGCCACCCGACTAGCGGGGAACACCGGGGAGCTGTTTTTT
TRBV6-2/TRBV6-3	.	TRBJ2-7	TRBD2	CASRGGPLSYEQYF	TGTGCCAGCCGGGGGGGGCCCCTCTCCTACGAGCAGTACTTC
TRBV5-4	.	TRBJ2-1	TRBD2	CASIRSGGPIDEQFF	TGTGCCAGCATAAGGTCGGGAGGACCGATCGATGAGCAGTTCTTC
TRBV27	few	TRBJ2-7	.	CASSLIASYEQYF	TGTGCCAGCAGTTTAATAGCATCCTACGAGCAGTACTTC
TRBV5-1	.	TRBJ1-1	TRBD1	CASSGGQANTEAFF	TGCGCCAGCAGCGGGGGACAGGCGAACACTGAAGCTTTCTTT
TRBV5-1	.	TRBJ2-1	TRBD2	CASSPLSSGSSYEQFF	TGCGCCAGCAGCCCGTTATCTAGCGGGAGTTCTTATGAGCAGTTCTTC
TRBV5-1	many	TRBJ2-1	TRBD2	CASSFGPGLADAQFF	TGCGCCAGCAGCTTTGGCCCGGGACTAGCGGATGCGCAGTTCTTC
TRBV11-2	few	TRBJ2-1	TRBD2	CASRSVSGASYNEQFF	TGTGCCAGCCGTTCCGTTAGCGGGGCTTCCTACAATGAGCAGTTCTTC
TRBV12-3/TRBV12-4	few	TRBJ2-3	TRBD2	CASGKREWTDTQYF	TGTGCCTCCGGGAAGCGGGAGTGGACAGATACGCAGTATTTT
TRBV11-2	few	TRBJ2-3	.	CASSSGTSRADTQYF	TGTGCCAGCAGCTCGGGGACTTCCCGAGCAGATACGCAGTATTTT
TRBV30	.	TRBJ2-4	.	CAWNLPRGYGSKNIQYF	TGTGCCTGGAATTTGCCAAGGGGGTATGGGAGCAAAAACATTCAGTACTTC
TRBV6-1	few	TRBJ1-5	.	CASSERYNQPQHF	TGTGCCAGCAGTGAACGGTACAATCAGCCCCAGCATTTT
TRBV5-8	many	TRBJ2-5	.	CASSLDSEETQYF	TGTGCCAGCAGCTTAGACAGCGAAGAGACCCAGTACTTC
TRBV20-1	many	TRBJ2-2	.	CSALPSQRYTGELFF	TGCAGTGCTCTTCCTTCACAGCGTTACACCGGGGAGCTGTTTTTT
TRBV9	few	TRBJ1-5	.	CASSGRGQGPQHF	TGTGCCAGTTCAGGACGGGGCCAGGGGCCCCAGCATTTT
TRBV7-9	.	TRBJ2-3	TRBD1	CASSSPTGDPTDTQYF	TGTGCCAGCAGCTCTCCGACAGGGGACCCCACAGATACGCAGTATTTT
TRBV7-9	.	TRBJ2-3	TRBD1	CASSSRPDRGRPDTQYF	TGTGCCAGCAGCTCCCGCCCGGACAGGGGGCGCCCAGATACGCAGTATTTT
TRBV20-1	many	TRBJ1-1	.	CSARSGRMNTEAFF	TGCAGTGCTAGATCGGGACGTATGAACACTGAAGCTTTCTTT
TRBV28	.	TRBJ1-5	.	CASTSLEQPQHF	TGTGCCAGCACCTCCTTGGAACAGCCCCAGCATTTT
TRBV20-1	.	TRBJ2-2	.	CSARDLSGGANTGELFF	TGCAGTGCTAGAGATCTCTCGGGCGGCGCGAACACCGGGGAGCTGTTTTTT
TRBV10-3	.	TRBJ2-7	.	CAISRDGYEQYF	TGTGCCATCAGTAGGGACGGCTACGAGCAGTACTTC
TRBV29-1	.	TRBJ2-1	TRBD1	CSVAGWDSNEQFF	TGCAGCGTGGCCGGGTGGGACAGCAATGAGCAGTTCTTC
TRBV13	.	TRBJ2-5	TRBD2	CASSLSSGQETQYF	TGTGCCAGCAGCCTGTCTAGCGGCCAAGAGACCCAGTACTTC
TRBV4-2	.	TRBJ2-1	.	CASSQSSNEQFF	TGTGCCAGCAGCCAATCTAGCAATGAGCAGTTCTTC
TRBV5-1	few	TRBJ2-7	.	CASNSLGEGEQYF	TGCGCCAGCAATAGTTTAGGGGAAGGAGAGCAGTACTTC
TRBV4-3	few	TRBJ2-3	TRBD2	CASSHLAGGTDTQYF	TGCGCCAGCAGCCACCTAGCGGGAGGCACAGATACGCAGTATTTT
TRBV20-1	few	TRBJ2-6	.	CSARGQPGAGANVLTF	TGCAGTGCTAGAGGACAGCCGGGAGCTGGGGCCAACGTCCTGACTTTC
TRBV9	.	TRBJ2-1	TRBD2	CASSVVFSGVGMSSYNEQFF	TGTGCCAGCAGCGTAGTTTTTAGCGGGGTCGGCATGAGCTCCTACAATGAGCAGTTCTTC
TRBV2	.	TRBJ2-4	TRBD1	CASSGGPDRARNIQYF	TGTGCCAGCAGTGGGGGCCCCGACAGGGCTAGAAACATTCAGTACTTC
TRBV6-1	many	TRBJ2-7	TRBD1	CASRSTGQGHEQYF	TGTGCCAGCAGGTCGACGGGACAGGGTCACGAGCAGTACTTC
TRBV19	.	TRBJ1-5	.	CASSGRGREPQHF	TGTGCCAGTAGTGGCAGGGGACGGGAGCCCCAGCATTTT
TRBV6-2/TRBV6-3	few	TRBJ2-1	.	CASSPVAAVRGSSYNEQFF	TGTGCCAGCAGTCCGGTGGCAGCGGTGCGAGGGAGCTCCTACAATGAGCAGTTCTTC
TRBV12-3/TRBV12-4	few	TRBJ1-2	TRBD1	CASSLGQGYYYGYTF	TGTGCCAGCAGTCTGGGACAGGGTTACTACTATGGCTACACCTTC
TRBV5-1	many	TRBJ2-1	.	CASSTLESDEQFF	TGCGCCAGCAGCACCTTAGAGAGCGATGAGCAGTTCTTC
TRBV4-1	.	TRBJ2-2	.	CASSHLLGDANTGELFF	TGCGCCAGCAGCCACTTATTGGGGGACGCGAACACCGGGGAGCTGTTTTTT
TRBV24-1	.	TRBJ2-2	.	CATNGNTGELFF	TGTGCCACCAACGGAAACACCGGGGAGCTGTTTTTT
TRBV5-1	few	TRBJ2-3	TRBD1	CASSFGTGRPDTQYF	TGCGCCAGCAGCTTCGGGACAGGGCGCCCAGATACGCAGTATTTT
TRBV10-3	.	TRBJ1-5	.	CAIKTSNQPQHF	TGTGCCATCAAGACCTCTAATCAGCCCCAGCATTTT
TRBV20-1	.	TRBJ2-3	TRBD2	CSARASGRATDTQYF	TGCAGTGCTAGGGCTAGCGGGAGGGCCACCGATACGCAGTATTTT
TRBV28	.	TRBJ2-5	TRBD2	CASRPRLAGWGRETQYF	TGTGCCAGCAGACCCCGACTAGCGGGGTGGGGCCGTGAGACCCAGTACTTC
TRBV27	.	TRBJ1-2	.	CASSPTGPRGYTF	TGTGCCAGCAGTCCTACAGGGCCGCGGGGCTACACCTTC